This T cell receptor beta chain comes out of a study of blood T cell repertoires in COVID-19 (dated by TCRdb to 2020 to 2022). Background on the whole study: Collaborator samples came from the United States, Italy and Spain and covered acute and convalescent phases of COVID-19. The material from the prospective study consisted of cDNA or gDNA derived from T cells, B-cell-depleted T cells, or PBMCs. Where available, HLA class I and class II types were taken from metadata supplied by the sample provider and were not determined by assay-based typing. Subjects who had been exposed to COVID-19, were actively infected with it, or had recovered from it provided the deeply sampled blood TCRbeta repertoires that made up the dataset. Samples came from the ongoing ImmuneRACE study (first 160 participants) plus 1,254 subjects from 6 global collaborators. The repertoires were released in a freely available public database meant as a resource for research on the immune response to SARS-CoV-2. Sample metadata almost always included a de-identified subject ID, COVID-19 status, age in years and sex. Points the paper makes about the study in general: The quantity of clinical and demographic metadata differed by source and by participant and was supplied without curation.

TCRbeta CDR3 regions were amplified from genomic DNA by means of the immunoSEQ Assay, a bias-controlled multiplex PCR. The paper's processing steps were these. Nucleated cell counts per sample were estimated from amplification of reference gene primers within the assay. To quantify the absolute abundance of each unique TCRbeta CDR3 rearrangement, sequence reads were collapsed and filtered. For each sample, productive Simpson clonality was calculated as the square root of Simpson's diversity index across productive rearrangements. TCRdb provides this immuneACCESS table in a form limited to in-frame rearrangements. Some clones are lacking; in checked studies, under half of them reflect an unresolved V gene, and why the rest are absent is not known. D and trimming come from the DNA, and the V and J calls and clone size come from that table. The sample includes about 75,000 clones, with 60% to 85% observed a single time. The ten largest clonotypes hold about 5.4% of the sample.

CDR1 and CDR2, per the germline V gene (reference sequence), are LGHDT and YNNKEL. Compared with germline, V lacks 4 bases and J lacks 4 bases; bases without a gene match: 7. From the cysteine through the phenylalanine, the CDR3 covers 16 amino acids. The read is trimmed to its CDR3 DNA, 48 bases read in frame from base 1. Note on this clone: This clone's antigen is unknown. No per-base quality is available; no much larger clone lies one base away.

The collaborating institutions used their own protocols to collect whole blood in K2EDTA tubes. Collaborator samples were shipped for TCRbeta analysis as frozen whole blood, isolated PBMCs, or DNA extracted from either sample type. Sequenced material: peripheral blood. The chain is made from TRBV3-1 (or the pseudogene TRBV3-2) and TRBJ2-6; 7 middle bases align to TRBD1. This TCR derives from a woman aged 80 or over with active or convalescent COVID-19. CDR3 loop: CASSPLTGTGANVLTF. The DNA reads as follows: TGTGCCAGCAGCCCATTGACAGGGACCGGGGCCAACGTCCTGACTTTC.